Each of the 8 T cell receptor beta chains below was sequenced from the same sample in a study of CD8 T cells in ankylosing spondylitis. TCRdb ran MiXCR on the 5' RACE reads and lists one entry per CDR3 protein. The data contain roughly 60,000 distinct CDR3 sequences, around 6.5% of them seen just once; the ten biggest clones take up roughly 4.8%. Specimen: synovial fluid, either unsorted or a sorted T cell fraction (not recorded which). The receptor source for this set is a male donor with ankylosing spondylitis.

The chain couples TRBV28 to TRBJ1-5; no clear D. CDR1 MDHEN and CDR2 SYDVKM come from the germline V gene. V shed 5 bases and J shed 0 bases, with 14 bases lying between them. The CDR3 spans 16 residues. The CDR3 spells CASSPGGRDSNQPQHF. CDR3 nucleotide sequence: TGTGCCAGCAGTCCTGGCGGGAGAGATAGCAATCAGCCCCAGCATTTT.

This clonotype was observed a handful of times. J is TRBJ2-5 and V is TRBV7-9; 12 nucleotides agree with TRBD2. In germline, CDR1 is SEHNR, CDR2 FQNEAQ (reference sequence). The CDR3 covers 17 residues. Unmatched junction bases numbered 9, after V lost 2 bases and J lost 5 bases. The CDR3 sequence: CASSLLAGGPGVETQYF. The CDR3 nucleotides read TGTGCCAGCAGCTTACTAGCGGGAGGGCCGGGGGTTGAGACCCAGTACTTC. Using reference TRBV7-9 and TRBJ2-5 for the parts outside the CDR3, the full variable domain is DTGVSQNPRHKITKRGQNVTFRCDPISEHNRLYWYRQTLGQGPEFLTYFQNEAQLEKSRLLSDRFSAERPKGSFSTLEIQRTEQGDSAMYLCASSLLAGGPGVETQYFGPGTRLLVL.

This clonotype appeared a few times. The rearrangement links TRBV10-3 to TRBJ1-5; D not certain. The length of the CDR3 is 13 residues. Trimming cost V 8 bases and J 5 bases, with 13 bases left between them. The germline V gene encodes CDR1 ENHRY and CDR2 SYGVKD. CDR3 residues: CAISADSDQPQHF. Here the CDR3 DNA reads TGTGCCATCTCGGCAGATTCCGATCAGCCCCAGCATTTT.

The CDR3 DNA reads as TGTGCCAGCAGTTTAGCCGGGGTATCAAATGGCTACACCTTC. Translating gives CASSLAGVSNGYTF. The gene calls are TRBV27 and TRBJ1-2; D not resolved. Trimming removed 2 bases at V and 6 bases at J, with 13 bases between. The CDR3 totals 14 residues. Looked up from germline, CDR1 is MNHEY and CDR2 is SMNVEV (reference sequence).

This clonotype has only a few counts. The rearrangement links TRBV7-2 to TRBJ2-1; 11 bases are shared with TRBD2. The ends lost 1 base at V and 9 bases at J; junction bases unmatched: 5. The CDR3 extends over 15 amino acids. Germline V CDR1 and CDR2: SGHTA, FQGNSA. The CDR3 protein is CASSLGTSGRSEQFF. CDR3 sequence (DNA): TGTGCCAGCAGCTTAGGAACTAGCGGGAGAAGTGAGCAGTTCTTC. The whole variable domain, filled in from reference TRBV7-2 and TRBJ2-1, reads GAGVSQSPSNKVTEKGKDVELRCDPISGHTALYWYRQSLGQGLEFLIYFQGNSAPDKSGLPSDRFSAERTGGSVSTLTIQRTQQEDSAVYLCASSLGTSGRSEQFFGPGTRLTVL.

CDR3 coding DNA: TGTGCCAGTACCCCTACCGGATTTAATTCACCCCTCCACTTT. Its protein product is CASTPTGFNSPLHF. J is TRBJ1-6 and V is TRBV19; D remains ambiguous. Per germline, CDR1 LNHDA and CDR2 SQIVND (reference sequence). V lost 7 bases and J 6 bases, leaving 13 bases between the germline ends. CDR3 length: 14 amino acids.

This clonotype was seen many times. The rearrangement links TRBV7-8 to TRBJ2-1; D is ambiguous. The CDR3 spans 14 residues. Deletions cut 0 bases from V and 3 bases from J, with 6 bases between. Germline CDR1 and CDR2: SGHVS and FQNEAQ. The CDR3 DNA sequence: TGTGCCAGCAGCTTAGCGGGTGTCTACAATGAGCAGTTCTTC. Translation: CASSLAGVYNEQFF.

Ten or more counts support this clonotype. CDR3 residues: CASSTQRWYEQYF. CDR3 nucleotides: TGTGCCAGCAGTACCCAGCGATGGTACGAGCAGTACTTC. The rearrangement links TRBV2 to TRBJ2-7; D remains ambiguous. Germline CDR1 is SNHLY and CDR2 is FYNNEI. Trimming took off 5 bases at V and 4 bases at J, with 12 bases between the two ends. The CDR3 sequence is 13 residues long.